This T cell receptor (beta chain) was retrieved from a study of cytomegalovirus exposure and HLA in healthy donors. Across the study: The early release's HLA-typed donors yielded 65 million to 85 million unique TCRs. Notes on the study in general: Some TCR beta chains (about 170 of them) were listed as cytomegalovirus-associated.

Germline V gene lookup returns CDR1 SGHRS and CDR2 YFSETQ. The CDR3 is 14 amino acids. The ends lost 0 bases at V and 5 bases at J; junction bases unmatched: 3. For this clone: Its target is unknown.

The PCR ran on 60 Vbeta and 13 Jbeta primers. TCRdb keeps only in-frame clones here, not all; method: immunoSEQ multiplex PCR. The data show about 140,000 clones, more than 75% seen once. This clonotype was sampled from a man between 50 and 59 years old in good health and CMV-seronegative. The source material was PBMCs. J is TRBJ2-7 and V is TRBV5-1, with 9 bases lining up with TRBD1. The CDR3 nucleotides read TGCGCCAGCAGCTTGGCACAGGGGGCAAACGAGCAGTACTTC. This gives the protein CASSLAQGANEQYF.